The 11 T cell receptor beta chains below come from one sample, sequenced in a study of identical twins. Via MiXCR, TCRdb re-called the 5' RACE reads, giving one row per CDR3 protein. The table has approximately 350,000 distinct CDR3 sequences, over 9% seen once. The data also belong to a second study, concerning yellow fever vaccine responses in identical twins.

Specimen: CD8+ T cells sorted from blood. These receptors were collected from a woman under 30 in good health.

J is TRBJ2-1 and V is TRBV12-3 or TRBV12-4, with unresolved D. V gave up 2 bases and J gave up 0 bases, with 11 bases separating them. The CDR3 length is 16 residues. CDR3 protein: CASSLFLEYSYNEQFF. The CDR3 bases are TGTGCCAGCAGTTTATTCCTAGAATACTCCTACAATGAGCAGTTCTTC.

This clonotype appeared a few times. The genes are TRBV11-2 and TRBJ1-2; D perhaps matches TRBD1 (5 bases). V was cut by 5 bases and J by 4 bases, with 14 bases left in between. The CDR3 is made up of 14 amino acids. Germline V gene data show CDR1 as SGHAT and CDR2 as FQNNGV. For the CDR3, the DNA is TGTGCCAGCAGCCAGGCGACGGGACTCTATGGCTACACCTTC. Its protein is CASSQATGLYGYTF.

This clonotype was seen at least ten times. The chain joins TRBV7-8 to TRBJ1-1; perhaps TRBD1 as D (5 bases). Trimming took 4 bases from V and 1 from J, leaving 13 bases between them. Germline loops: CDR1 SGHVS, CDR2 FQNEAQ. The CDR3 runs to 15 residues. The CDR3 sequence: CASSSYQTENTEAFF. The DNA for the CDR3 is TGTGCCAGCAGCTCCTACCAGACAGAGAACACTGAAGCTTTCTTT. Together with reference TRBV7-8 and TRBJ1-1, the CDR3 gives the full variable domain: GAGVSQSPRYKVAKRGQDVALRCDPISGHVSLFWYQQALGQGPEFLTYFQNEAQLDKSGLPSDRFFAERPEGSVSTLKIQRTQQEDSAVYLCASSSYQTENTEAFFGQGTRLTVV.

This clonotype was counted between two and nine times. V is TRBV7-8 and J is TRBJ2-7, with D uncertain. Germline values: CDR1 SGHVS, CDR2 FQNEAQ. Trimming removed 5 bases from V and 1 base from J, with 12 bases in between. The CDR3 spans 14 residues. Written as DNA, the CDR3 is TGTGCCAGCAGCGACCTACACCCTTCCTACGAGCAGTACGTC. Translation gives CASSDLHPSYEQYV.

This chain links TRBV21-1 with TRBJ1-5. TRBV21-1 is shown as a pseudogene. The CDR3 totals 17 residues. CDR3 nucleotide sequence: TGTGCCAGCAGCAGTGTTCTGATCGGTTGGGGAAATCAGCCCCAGCATTTT. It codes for CASSSVLIGWGNQPQHF.

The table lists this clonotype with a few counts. CDR3 bases: TGTGCCAGCAGCCCTTCGGACACATCCTACGAGCAGTACTTC. Amino acid sequence: CASSPSDTSYEQYF. The chain recombines TRBV7-6 with TRBJ2-7, with D possibly being TRBD1 (5 bases). CDR1 is SGHVS and CDR2 is FNYEAQ in the germline V gene. The CDR3 is 14 residues long. The V and J ends lost 5 bases and 1 base respectively, with 12 bases between them.

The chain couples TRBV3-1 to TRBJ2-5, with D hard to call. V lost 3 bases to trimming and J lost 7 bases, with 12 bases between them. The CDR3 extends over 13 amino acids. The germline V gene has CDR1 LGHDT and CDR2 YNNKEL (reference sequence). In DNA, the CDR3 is TGTGCCAGCAGCCACCCGGAGTCCCGGACCCAGTACTTC. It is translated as CASSHPESRTQYF.

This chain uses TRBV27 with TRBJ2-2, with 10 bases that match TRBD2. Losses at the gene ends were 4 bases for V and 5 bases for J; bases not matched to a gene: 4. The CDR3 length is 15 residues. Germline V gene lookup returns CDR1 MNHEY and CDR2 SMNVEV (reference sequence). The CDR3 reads CASSSSGGGTGELFF. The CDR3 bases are TGTGCCAGCAGTTCCAGCGGGGGGGGGACCGGGGAGCTGTTTTTT.

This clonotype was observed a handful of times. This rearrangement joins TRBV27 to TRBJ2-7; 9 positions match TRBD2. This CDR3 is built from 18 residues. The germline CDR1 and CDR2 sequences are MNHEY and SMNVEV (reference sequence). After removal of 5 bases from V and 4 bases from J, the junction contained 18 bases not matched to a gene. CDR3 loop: CASSRRGFAGGPYYEQYF. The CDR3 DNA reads TGTGCCAGCAGTCGTCGGGGCTTTGCGGGAGGGCCTTATTACGAGCAGTACTTC.

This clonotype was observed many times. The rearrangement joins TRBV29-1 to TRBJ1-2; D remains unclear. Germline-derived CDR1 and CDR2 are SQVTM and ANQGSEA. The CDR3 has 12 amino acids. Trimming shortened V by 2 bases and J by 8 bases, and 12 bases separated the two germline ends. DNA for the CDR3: TGCAGCGTTGAAAACGGGGTTTACGGCTACACCTTC. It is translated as CSVENGVYGYTF.

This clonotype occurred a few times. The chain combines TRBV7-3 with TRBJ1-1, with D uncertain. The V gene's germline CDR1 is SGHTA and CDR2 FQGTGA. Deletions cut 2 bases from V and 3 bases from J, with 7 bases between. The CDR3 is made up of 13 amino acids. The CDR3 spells CASSLFQYTEAFF. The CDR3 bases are TGTGCCAGCAGCTTATTCCAGTACACTGAAGCTTTCTTT.